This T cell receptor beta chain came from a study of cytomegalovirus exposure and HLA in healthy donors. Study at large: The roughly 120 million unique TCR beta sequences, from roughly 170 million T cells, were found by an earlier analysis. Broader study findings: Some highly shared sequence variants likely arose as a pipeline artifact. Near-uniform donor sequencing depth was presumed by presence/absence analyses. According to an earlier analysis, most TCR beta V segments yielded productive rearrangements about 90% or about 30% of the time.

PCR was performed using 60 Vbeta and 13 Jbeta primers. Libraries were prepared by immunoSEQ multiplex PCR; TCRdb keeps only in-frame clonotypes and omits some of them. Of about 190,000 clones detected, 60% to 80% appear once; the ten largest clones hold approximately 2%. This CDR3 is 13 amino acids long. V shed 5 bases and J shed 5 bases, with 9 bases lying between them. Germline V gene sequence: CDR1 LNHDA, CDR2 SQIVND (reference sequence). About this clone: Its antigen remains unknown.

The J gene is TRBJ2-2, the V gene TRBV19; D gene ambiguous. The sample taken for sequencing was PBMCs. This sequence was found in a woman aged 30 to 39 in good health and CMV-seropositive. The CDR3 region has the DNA TGTGCCAGTAGTCAGACCGGGACCGGGGAGCTGTTTTTT. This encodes CASSQTGTGELFF.